The present T cell receptor beta chain was sequenced within a study of T-cell memory formation after mild COVID-19. Study at large: TCR clusters were mostly donor specific.

Trimming shortened V by 1 base and J by 2 bases, and 12 bases separated the two germline ends. The CDR3 is 15 amino acids. Germline loops: CDR1 SGHVS, CDR2 FQNEAQ. TCRdb reanalysed the 5' RACE reads using MiXCR and keeps one entry per CDR3 protein. The table shows about 430,000 distinct CDR3 sequences, with 24% occurring only once. The TCR comes from an adult woman who had mild COVID-19 (a few samples of this study predate the infection). Cell type and time point are not known. The chain couples TRBV7-8 to TRBJ2-7, with unresolved D. The sample taken for sequencing was PBMCs or a T cell subset sorted from them (not recorded which). CDR3: CASSLVVTEAYEQYF. The DNA for the CDR3 is TGTGCCAGCAGCTTAGTTGTGACGGAAGCCTACGAGCAGTACTTC.